Shown below are 8 T cell receptor beta chains from a single sample sequenced in a study of blood T cell repertoires in COVID-19. Measured with immunoSEQ multiplex PCR; TCRdb has only the in-frame clones, and not every one. Here the sample spans just over 95,000 clones, 82% being singletons. The sequencing sample was made of peripheral blood. The receptor source for this set is an elderly man with acute or convalescent COVID-19.

This chain joins TRBV7-2 and TRBJ2-7; 9 nucleotides match TRBD2. Germline CDR1 SGHTA, CDR2 FQGNSA. There are 16 residues in the CDR3. After removal of 2 bases from V and 2 bases from J, the junction contained 7 bases not matched to a gene. The CDR3 nucleotides are TGTGCCAGCAGCTTAAGTAGCGGGGGCCCCCCCTACGAGCAGTACTTC. It encodes CASSLSSGGPPYEQYF.

The chain uses TRBV28 and TRBJ1-3, with TRBD1 matching 7 bases. Germline V CDR1 and CDR2: MDHEN, SYDVKM. J was trimmed by 4 bases and V by 6 bases; bases with no gene match: 12. CDR3 size: 16 residues. The CDR3 loop reads CASSARLQGLGNTIYF. The CDR3 bases are TGTGCCAGCAGCGCCCGCTTACAGGGGCTAGGAAACACCATATATTTT.

J is TRBJ1-5 and V is TRBV7-4; D perhaps matches TRBD1 (5 bases). Per the germline V gene, CDR1 is SGHVT and CDR2 is SQSDAQ. V lost 5 bases to trimming and J lost 0 bases, with 14 bases between them. The CDR3 has 16 residues. CDR3 in amino acids: CASSPLRQYSNQPQHF. In DNA form, the CDR3 reads TGTGCCAGCAGCCCTCTCCGACAGTATAGCAATCAGCCCCAGCATTTT.

This chain joins TRBV28 and TRBJ2-1; 8 bases match TRBD2. The ends lost 6 bases at V and 14 bases at J; junction bases unmatched: 12. The CDR3 has 13 residues. Germline assignment: CDR1 MDHEN and CDR2 SYDVKM. The DNA of the CDR3 is TGTGCCAGCAGCCCTCTGCACGGACTAGCCAAGTTCTTC. Encoded protein: CASSPLHGLAKFF.

The chain couples TRBV2 to TRBJ2-1, with TRBD1 as a possible D gene (6 bases). The ends were cut back, 7 bases at V and 4 bases at J, with 11 bases in the middle. Looked up from germline, CDR1 is SNHLY and CDR2 is FYNNEI. The CDR3 consists of 13 residues. This CDR3 reads CASKRTDYNEQFF. The CDR3, as DNA: TGTGCCAGCAAACGGACAGATTACAATGAGCAGTTCTTC. Full variable domain (remainder filled in from reference TRBV2 and TRBJ2-1): EPEVTQTPSHQVTQMGQEVILRCVPISNHLYFYWYRQILGQKVEFLVSFYNNEISEKSEIFDDQFSVERPDGSNFTLKIRSTKLEDSAMYFCASKRTDYNEQFFGPGTRLTVL.

The CDR3 reads CASKGLAGGYNEQFF. The CDR3 DNA follows: TGTGCCAGCAAAGGTTTGGCGGGGGGTTACAATGAGCAGTTCTTC. This chain links TRBV2 with TRBJ2-1, with 8 bases identical to TRBD2. Trimming took 7 bases from V and 4 from J; bases not matched to a gene: 9. The CDR3 contains 15 residues. CDR1 and CDR2 from the germline V gene are SNHLY and FYNNEI. Variable domain in full (rest from reference TRBV2 and TRBJ2-1): EPEVTQTPSHQVTQMGQEVILRCVPISNHLYFYWYRQILGQKVEFLVSFYNNEISEKSEIFDDQFSVERPDGSNFTLKIRSTKLEDSAMYFCASKGLAGGYNEQFFGPGTRLTVL.

The V call is TRBV5-1, the J call TRBJ2-5; TRBD2 might be the D (7 bases). V lost 7 bases, J lost 5 bases, and 18 bases lay in between. The CDR3 extends over 14 amino acids. Germline values: CDR1 SGHRS, CDR2 YFSETQ. The DNA of the CDR3 is TGCGCCAGCGGGACCTCAACGGGGGGCGAGACCCAGTACTTC. Its translation: CASGTSTGGETQYF.

The chain carries TRBV4-1 and TRBJ1-2, with unresolved D. The CDR3 is 14 residues long. Per the germline V gene, CDR1 is MGHRA and CDR2 is YSYEKL. V was cut by 2 bases and J by 7 bases, with 14 bases left in between. This CDR3 is CASSQRWQRSGYTF. CDR3 in DNA: TGCGCCAGCAGCCAACGTTGGCAGAGGAGTGGCTACACCTTC.